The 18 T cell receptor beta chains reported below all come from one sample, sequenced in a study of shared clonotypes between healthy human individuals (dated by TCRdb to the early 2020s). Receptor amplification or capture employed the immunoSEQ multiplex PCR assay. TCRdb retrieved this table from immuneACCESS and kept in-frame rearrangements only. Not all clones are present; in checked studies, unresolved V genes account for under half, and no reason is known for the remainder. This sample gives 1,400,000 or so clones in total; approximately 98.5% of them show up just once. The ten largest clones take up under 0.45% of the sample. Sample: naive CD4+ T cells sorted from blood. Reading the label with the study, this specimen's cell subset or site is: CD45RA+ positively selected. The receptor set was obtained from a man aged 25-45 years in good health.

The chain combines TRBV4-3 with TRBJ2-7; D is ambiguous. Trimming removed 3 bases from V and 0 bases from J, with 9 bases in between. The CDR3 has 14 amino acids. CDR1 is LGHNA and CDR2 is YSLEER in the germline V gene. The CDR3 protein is CASSQVTASYEQYF. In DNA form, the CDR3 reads TGCGCCAGCAGCCAGGTCACAGCCTCCTACGAGCAGTACTTC.

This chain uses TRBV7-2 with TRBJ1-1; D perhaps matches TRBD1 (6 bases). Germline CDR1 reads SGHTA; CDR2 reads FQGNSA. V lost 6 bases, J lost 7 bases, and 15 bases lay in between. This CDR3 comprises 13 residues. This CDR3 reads CASSDRRGFEAFF. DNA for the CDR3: TGTGCCAGCAGTGACAGGAGGGGGTTTGAAGCTTTCTTT.

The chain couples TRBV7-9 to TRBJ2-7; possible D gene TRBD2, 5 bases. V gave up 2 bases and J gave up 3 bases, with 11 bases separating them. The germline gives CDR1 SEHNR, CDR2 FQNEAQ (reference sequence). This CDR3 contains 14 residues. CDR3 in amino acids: CASSLPGDDYEQYF. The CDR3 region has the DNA TGTGCCAGCAGCTTACCCGGGGATGACTACGAGCAGTACTTC.

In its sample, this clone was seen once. The CDR3 DNA sequence: TGTGCCAGTAGAAAAACAGGGGCGGCCGGAAACACCATATATTTT. Its protein is CASRKTGAAGNTIYF. The J gene is TRBJ1-3, the V gene TRBV19, with TRBD1 identical over 7 bases. CDR1 LNHDA and CDR2 SQIVND come from the germline V gene (reference sequence). V dropped 6 bases and J dropped 4; count of bases not matched to a gene: 9. This CDR3 has 15 amino acids.

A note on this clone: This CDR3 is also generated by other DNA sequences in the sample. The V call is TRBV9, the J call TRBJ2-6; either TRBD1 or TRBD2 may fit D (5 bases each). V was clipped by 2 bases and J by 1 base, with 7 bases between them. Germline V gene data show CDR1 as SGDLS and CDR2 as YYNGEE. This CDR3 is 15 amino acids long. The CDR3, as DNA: TGTGCCAGCAGCGTTGGGGGTTCTGGGGCCAACGTCCTGACTTTC. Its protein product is CASSVGGSGANVLTF.

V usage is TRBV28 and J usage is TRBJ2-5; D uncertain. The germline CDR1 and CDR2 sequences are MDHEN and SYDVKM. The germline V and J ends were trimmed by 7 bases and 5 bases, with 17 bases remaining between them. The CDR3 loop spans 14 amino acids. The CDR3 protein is CASIKGQEWETQYF. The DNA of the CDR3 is TGTGCCAGCATTAAGGGTCAAGAGTGGGAGACCCAGTACTTC.

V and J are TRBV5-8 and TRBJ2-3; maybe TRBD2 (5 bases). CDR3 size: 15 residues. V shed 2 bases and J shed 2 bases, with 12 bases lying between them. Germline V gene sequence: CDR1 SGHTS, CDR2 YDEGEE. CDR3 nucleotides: TGTGCCAGCAGCTTAGGCGGGTCAAACACAGATACGCAGTATTTT. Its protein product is CASSLGGSNTDTQYF. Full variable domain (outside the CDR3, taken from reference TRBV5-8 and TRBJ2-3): EAGVTQSPTHLIKTRGQQATLRCSPISGHTSVYWYQQALGLGLQFLLWYDEGEERNRGNFPPRFSGRQFPNYSSELNVNALELEDSALYLCASSLGGSNTDTQYFGPGTRLTVL.

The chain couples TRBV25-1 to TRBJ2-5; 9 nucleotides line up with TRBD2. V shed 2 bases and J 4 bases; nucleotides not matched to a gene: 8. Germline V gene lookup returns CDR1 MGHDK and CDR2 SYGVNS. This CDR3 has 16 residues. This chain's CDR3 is CASSEGVSGGPETQYF. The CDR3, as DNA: TGTGCCAGCAGTGAAGGGGTTAGCGGGGGACCAGAGACCCAGTACTTC.

The CDR3 nucleotides are TGTGCCAGCAGCGTGTTTTCCGGGACAGGGGGAAACACCATATATTTT. This translates into CASSVFSGTGGNTIYF. The chain couples TRBV9 to TRBJ1-3; TRBD1 aligns across 9 bases. V dropped 2 bases and J dropped 4; count of bases not matched to a gene: 7. Germline values: CDR1 SGDLS, CDR2 YYNGEE. The CDR3 contains 16 residues.

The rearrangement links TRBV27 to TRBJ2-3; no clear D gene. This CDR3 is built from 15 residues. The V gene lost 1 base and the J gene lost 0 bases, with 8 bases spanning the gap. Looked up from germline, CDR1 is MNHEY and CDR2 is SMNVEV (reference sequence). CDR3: CASSLFQSSTDTQYF. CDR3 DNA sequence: TGTGCCAGCAGTTTATTCCAGTCTAGCACAGATACGCAGTATTTT.

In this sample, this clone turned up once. CDR3 loop: CASSNQGLPGNTIYF. CDR3 DNA: TGTGCCAGCAGTAATCAGGGTCTCCCTGGAAACACCATATATTTT. The J gene is TRBJ1-3, the V gene TRBV28, with TRBD1 as a possible D gene (5 bases). V lost 5 bases, J lost 2 bases, and 13 bases lay in between. Germline V lookup: CDR1 MDHEN, CDR2 SYDVKM. The CDR3 consists of 15 residues.

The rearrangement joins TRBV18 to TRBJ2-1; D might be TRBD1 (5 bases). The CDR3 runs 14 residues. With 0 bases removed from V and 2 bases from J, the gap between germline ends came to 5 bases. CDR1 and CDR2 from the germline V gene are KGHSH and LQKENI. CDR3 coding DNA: TGTGCCAGCTCACCACCGACAGCCTACAATGAGCAGTTCTTC. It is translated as CASSPPTAYNEQFF.

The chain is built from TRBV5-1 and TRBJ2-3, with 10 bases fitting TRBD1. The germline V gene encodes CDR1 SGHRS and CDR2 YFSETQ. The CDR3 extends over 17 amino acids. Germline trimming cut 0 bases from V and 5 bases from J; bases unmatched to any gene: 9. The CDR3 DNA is TGCGCCAGCAGCTTGGAGACAGGGGGCCAAAATAAAGATACGCAGTATTTT. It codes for CASSLETGGQNKDTQYF.

This CDR3 is CASMGKAGTTLNTEAFF. DNA for the CDR3: TGTGCCAGCATGGGCAAGGCCGGGACAACTTTGAACACTGAAGCTTTCTTT. V gene TRBV28 combines with J gene TRBJ1-1; D is possibly TRBD1 (6 bases). The CDR3 consists of 17 residues. Trimming took 7 bases from V and 0 from J, leaving 21 bases between them. Germline CDR1 and CDR2: MDHEN and SYDVKM.

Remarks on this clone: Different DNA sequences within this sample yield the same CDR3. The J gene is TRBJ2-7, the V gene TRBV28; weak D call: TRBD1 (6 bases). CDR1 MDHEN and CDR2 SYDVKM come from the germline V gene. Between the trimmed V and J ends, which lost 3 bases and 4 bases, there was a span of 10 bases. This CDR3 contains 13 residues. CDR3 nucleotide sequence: TGTGCCAGCAGTTTGCGGCAGGGGTACGAGCAGTACTTC. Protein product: CASSLRQGYEQYF.

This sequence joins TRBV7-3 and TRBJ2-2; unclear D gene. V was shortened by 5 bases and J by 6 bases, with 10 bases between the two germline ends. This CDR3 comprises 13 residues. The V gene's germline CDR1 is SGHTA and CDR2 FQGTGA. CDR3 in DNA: TGTGCCAGCAGCACTGCGTTCGCCGGGGAGCTGTTTTTT. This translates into CASSTAFAGELFF.

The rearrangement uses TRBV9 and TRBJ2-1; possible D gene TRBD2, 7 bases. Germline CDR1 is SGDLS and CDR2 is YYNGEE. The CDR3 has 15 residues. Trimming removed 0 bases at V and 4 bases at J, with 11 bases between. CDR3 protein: CASSVAAGAYNEQFF. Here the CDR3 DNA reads TGTGCCAGCAGCGTAGCGGCGGGGGCTTACAATGAGCAGTTCTTC.

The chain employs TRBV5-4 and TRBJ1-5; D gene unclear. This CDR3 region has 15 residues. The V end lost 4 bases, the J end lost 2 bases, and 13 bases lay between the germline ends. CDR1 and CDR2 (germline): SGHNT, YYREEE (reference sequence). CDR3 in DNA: TGTGCCAGCAGCCCCCTTTGGCCAGGCAATCAGCCCCAGCATTTT. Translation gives CASSPLWPGNQPQHF.